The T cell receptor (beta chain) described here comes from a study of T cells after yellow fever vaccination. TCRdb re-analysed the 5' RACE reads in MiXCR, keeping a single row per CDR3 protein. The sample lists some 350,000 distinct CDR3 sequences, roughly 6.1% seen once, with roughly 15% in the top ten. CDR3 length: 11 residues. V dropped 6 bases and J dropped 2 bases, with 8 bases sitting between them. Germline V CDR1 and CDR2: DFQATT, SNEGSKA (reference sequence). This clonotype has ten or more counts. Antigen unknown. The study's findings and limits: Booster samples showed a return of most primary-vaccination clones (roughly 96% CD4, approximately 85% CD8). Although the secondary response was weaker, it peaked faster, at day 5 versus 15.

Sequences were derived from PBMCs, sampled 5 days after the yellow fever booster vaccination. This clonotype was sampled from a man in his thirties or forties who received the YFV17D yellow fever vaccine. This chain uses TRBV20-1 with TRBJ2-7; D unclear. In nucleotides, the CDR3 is TGCAGTGCCCAGGCAACCTACGAGCAGTACTTC. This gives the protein CSAQATYEQYF.